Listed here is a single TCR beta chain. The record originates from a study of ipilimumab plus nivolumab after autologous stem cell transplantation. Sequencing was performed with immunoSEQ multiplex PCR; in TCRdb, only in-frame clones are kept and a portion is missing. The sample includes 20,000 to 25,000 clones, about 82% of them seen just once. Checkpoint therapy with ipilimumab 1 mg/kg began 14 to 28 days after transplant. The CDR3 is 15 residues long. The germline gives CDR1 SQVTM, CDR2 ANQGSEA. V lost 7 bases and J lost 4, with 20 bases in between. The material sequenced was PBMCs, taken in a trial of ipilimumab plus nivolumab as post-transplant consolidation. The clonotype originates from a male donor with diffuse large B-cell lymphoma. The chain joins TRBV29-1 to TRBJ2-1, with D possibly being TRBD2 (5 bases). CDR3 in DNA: TGCAGCGCCGCCCCGGGGAGTTTAGGGTACAATGAGCAGTTCTTC. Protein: CSAAPGSLGYNEQFF.